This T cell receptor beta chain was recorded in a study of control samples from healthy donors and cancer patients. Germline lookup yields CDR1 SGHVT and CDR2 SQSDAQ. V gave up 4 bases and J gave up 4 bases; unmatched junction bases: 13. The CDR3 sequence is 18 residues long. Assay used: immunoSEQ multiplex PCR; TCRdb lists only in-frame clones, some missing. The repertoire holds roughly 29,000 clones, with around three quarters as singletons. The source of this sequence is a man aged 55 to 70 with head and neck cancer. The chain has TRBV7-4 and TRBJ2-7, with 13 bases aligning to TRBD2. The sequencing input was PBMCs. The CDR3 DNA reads TGTGCCAGCAGCTACCATGGACTAGCGGGAGCTAAGTGTTACGAGCAGTACTTC. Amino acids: CASSYHGLAGAKCYEQYF.